This TCR beta chain was sequenced in a study of cytomegalovirus exposure and HLA in healthy donors. Study results and caveats: A list of about 180 TCR beta chains associated with cytomegalovirus was given. Most sequenced TCRs were rare (though some public TCRs occurred in many donors). Reports credit the classifier with highly specific, highly sensitive diagnosis of cytomegalovirus status.

Trimming pared 0 bases from V and 4 bases from J, leaving 15 bases between. In germline, CDR1 is MNHEY, CDR2 SVGAGI. CDR3 size: 16 residues. Sequenced by immunoSEQ multiplex PCR; TCRdb stores in-frame clones only, minus some. The sample yields about 63,000 clones, around 89% seen once. This clone was seen a single time. As yet, its antigen is unknown. The sample was PBMCs. The genes are TRBV6-5 and TRBJ1-1, with D maybe TRBD1 (5 bases). The receptor was isolated from a woman younger than 35 in good health and CMV-seronegative. The CDR3: CASSYSSVRVITEAFF. The CDR3 bases are TGTGCCAGCAGTTACTCGTCGGTCAGGGTGATCACTGAAGCTTTCTTT.